This record looks at one T cell receptor (beta chain) sequence and its context. The data belong to a study of blood T cell repertoires in COVID-19. Repertoires were generated with immunoSEQ multiplex PCR, while TCRdb's copy carries only in-frame clones and drops some. The sample has hundreds of thousands of clones; around 91% are singletons. The V gene's germline CDR1 is SGDLS and CDR2 YYNGEE. The junction had 10 bases not matched to a gene; V was cut back by 4 bases and J by 4 bases. This CDR3 is built from 16 residues. The chain employs TRBV9 and TRBJ2-3; 9 nucleotides match TRBD2. The sequence came from a young woman who had recovered from COVID-19. Sample: peripheral blood. The CDR3 region has the DNA TGTGCCAGCAGCACACAAGGGGGGACTAGCCCAGATACGCAGTATTTT. Its translation: CASSTQGGTSPDTQYF.